The clone carrying this T cell receptor beta chain came up a few times. TCRbeta library construction was performed incorporating unique molecular identifiers. Each CDR3 protein is one row after TCRdb ran MiXCR on the PCR reads. This sample has nearly 550,000 distinct CDR3 sequences, with around 16% found just once. The data were taken from a study of T-cell reconstitution after alpha-beta-depleted transplantation in children. This CDR3 has 14 residues. Germline loops: CDR1 MNHEY, CDR2 SMNVEV (reference sequence). V was pared by 3 bases and J by 3 bases, with 11 bases between. The source material was PBMCs from the stem cell graft donor, sampled from the stem cell graft. The chain uses TRBV27 and TRBJ2-5; no clear D. The receptor was isolated from a human donor who donated a stem cell graft to a child with acute lymphoblastic leukemia. CDR3: CASSFDWQKETQYF. DNA for the CDR3: TGTGCCAGCAGTTTCGACTGGCAGAAAGAGACCCAGTACTTC.